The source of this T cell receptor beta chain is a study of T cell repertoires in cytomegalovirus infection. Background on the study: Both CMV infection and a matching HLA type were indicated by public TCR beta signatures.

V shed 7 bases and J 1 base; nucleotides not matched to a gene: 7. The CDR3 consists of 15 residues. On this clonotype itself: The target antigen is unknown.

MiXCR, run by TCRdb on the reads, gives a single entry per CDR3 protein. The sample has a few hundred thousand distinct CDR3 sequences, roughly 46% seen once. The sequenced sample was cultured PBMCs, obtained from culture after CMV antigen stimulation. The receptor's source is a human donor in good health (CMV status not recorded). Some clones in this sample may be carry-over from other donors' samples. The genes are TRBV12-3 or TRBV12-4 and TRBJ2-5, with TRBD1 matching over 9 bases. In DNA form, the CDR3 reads TGTGCCAGCACCCCTCGACAGGGGGGCCAAGAGACCCAGTACTTC. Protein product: CASTPRQGGQETQYF.